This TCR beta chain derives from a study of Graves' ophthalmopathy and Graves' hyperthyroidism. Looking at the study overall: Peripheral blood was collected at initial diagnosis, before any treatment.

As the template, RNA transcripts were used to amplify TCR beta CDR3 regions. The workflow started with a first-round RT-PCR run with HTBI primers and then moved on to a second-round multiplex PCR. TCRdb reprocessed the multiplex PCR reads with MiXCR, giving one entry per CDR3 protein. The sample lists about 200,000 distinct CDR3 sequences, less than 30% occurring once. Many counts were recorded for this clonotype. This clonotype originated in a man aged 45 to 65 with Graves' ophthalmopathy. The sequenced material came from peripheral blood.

CDR3 coding DNA: TGTGCCAGTAGTATAGGGGGGCAGGACTACGAGCAGTACTTC. Translating it yields CASSIGGQDYEQYF. The rearrangement links TRBV19 to TRBJ2-7, with D perhaps TRBD1 (6 bases). CDR3 size: 14 residues. Trimming shortened V by 1 base and J by 3 bases, and 10 bases separated the two germline ends. Germline V gives CDR1 LNHDA, CDR2 SQIVND (reference sequence).